The 19 T cell receptor beta chains below all came from one sample that was sequenced in a study of CD8+ T cells in alopecia areata. Alopecia areata patients gave lesional scalp punch biopsies and peripheral blood samples. Investigators isolated RNA and reverse transcribed it into cDNA to act as the sequencing template. TCRdb's copy holds only in-frame clones and misses some; the assay was immunoSEQ multiplex PCR. The sample holds thousands of clones, 50% to 75% seen once. Sequencing was carried out using skin. The receptors here all came from a human donor with alopecia areata.

This clone was observed a handful of times. This sequence joins TRBV30 and TRBJ2-3; D remains unclear. Per the germline V gene, CDR1 is GTSNPN and CDR2 is SVGIG (reference sequence). The CDR3 totals 12 residues. V was clipped by 5 bases and J by 11 bases, with 17 bases between them. The DNA for the CDR3 is TGTGCCTGGGCCCCTCTACGCCCGAGGCAGTATTTT. Encoded protein: CAWAPLRPRQYF. The full variable domain, in which reference TRBV30 and TRBJ2-3 provide the parts outside the CDR3, is SQTIHQWPATLVQPVGSPLSLECTVEGTSNPNLYWYRQAAGRGLQLLFYSVGIGQISSEVPQNLSASRPQDRQFILSSKKLLLSDSGFYLCAWAPLRPRQYFGPGTRLTVL.

The chain combines TRBV2 with TRBJ1-5; TRBD1 is a possible D gene (5 bases). This CDR3 spans 12 amino acids. Trimming pared 5 bases from V and 7 bases from J, leaving 9 bases between. Germline V gene lookup returns CDR1 SNHLY and CDR2 FYNNEI. The CDR3 sequence: CASSPPGQPQHF. DNA of the CDR3: TGTGCCAGCAGTCCGCCAGGGCAGCCCCAGCATTTT.

This clone was picked up a small number of times. The V call is TRBV29-1, the J call TRBJ1-2; no definite D call. Germline lookup yields CDR1 SQVTM and CDR2 ANQGSEA. This CDR3 is built from 12 residues. V gave up 4 bases and J gave up 5 bases, with 11 bases separating them. As DNA, the CDR3 is TGCAGCGTTGGGCCAGAACATTATGGCTACACCTTC. Protein sequence: CSVGPEHYGYTF.

The chain carries TRBV27 and TRBJ2-2, with D possibly TRBD1 on 6 matching bases. Between the trimmed V and J ends, which lost 2 bases and 3 bases, there was a span of 13 bases. Germline V gene sequence: CDR1 MNHEY, CDR2 SMNVEV (reference sequence). The CDR3 has 16 residues. CDR3 in amino acids: CASSLASWTDTGELFF. CDR3 in DNA: TGTGCCAGCAGTTTAGCTTCCTGGACAGACACCGGGGAGCTGTTTTTT.

J is TRBJ2-2 and V is TRBV7-9, with D tentatively TRBD1 or TRBD2 (6 bases each). CDR3 length: 16 residues. Germline V lookup: CDR1 SEHNR, CDR2 FQNEAQ (reference sequence). Trimming stripped 5 bases from V and 3 bases from J, with 16 bases between. The CDR3 coding sequence is TGTGCCAGCAGCCCAAGAGGGGGGTTGGACACCGGGGAGCTGTTTTTT. This sequence encodes CASSPRGGLDTGELFF.

This clone has more than one count but fewer than ten. V and J are TRBV10-2 and TRBJ1-5; a weak D match, TRBD1 (5 bases). This CDR3 comprises 14 residues. The germline V gene encodes CDR1 WSHSY and CDR2 SAAADI. V lost 3 bases to trimming and J lost 5 bases, with 11 bases between them. The CDR3 spells CASSDRDYYQPQHF. The CDR3 nucleotides read TGCGCCAGCAGTGACCGGGACTACTATCAGCCCCAGCATTTT.

For the CDR3, the DNA is TGTGCCAGCAGCCAGGGACTAGCCTACGAGCAGTACTTC. Its translation is CASSQGLAYEQYF. The chain joins TRBV4-2 to TRBJ2-7; 8 bases line up with TRBD2. V shed 3 bases, J shed 2 bases, and the junction held 0 bases outside the gene matches. CDR3 length: 13 amino acids. Germline V gives CDR1 LGHNA, CDR2 YNFKEQ.

This clone is termed large. CDR3 in DNA: TGTGCCAGCAGCTTCTGGGACAGTACCTACGAGCAGTACTTC. Protein product: CASSFWDSTYEQYF. V gene TRBV5-5 combines with J gene TRBJ2-7, with TRBD1 matching over 7 bases. Looked up from germline, CDR1 is SGHKS and CDR2 is YYEKEE (reference sequence). Trimming at V came to 2 bases and at J to 2 bases, leaving 4 bases not matched to a gene. This CDR3 is built from 14 residues. Based on the CDR3 plus reference TRBV5-5 and TRBJ2-7, the full variable domain is DAGVTQSPTHLIKTRGQQVTLRCSPISGHKSVSWYQQVLGQGPQFIFQYYEKEERGRGNFPDRFSARQFPNYSSELNVNALLLGDSALYLCASSFWDSTYEQYFGPGTRLTVT.

The V call is TRBV2, the J call TRBJ2-5, with D uncertain. In germline, CDR1 is SNHLY, CDR2 FYNNEI. Trimming pared 5 bases from V and 3 bases from J, leaving 7 bases between. The CDR3 runs to 12 residues. The CDR3 nucleotides are TGTGCCAGCAGTTCAATAGAAGAGACCCAGTACTTC. Translation gives CASSSIEETQYF.

The chain recombines TRBV12-5 with TRBJ1-2; unclear D gene. Germline-derived CDR1 and CDR2 are LGHNT and FRNRAP. This CDR3 has 14 amino acids. The V gene lost 5 bases and the J gene lost 10 bases, with 20 bases spanning the gap. CDR3 nucleotide sequence: TGTGCTAGTGGTGATTATGCTAGCATCCCAAACTACACCTTC. The encoded protein is CASGDYASIPNYTF.

This chain joins TRBV7-8 and TRBJ2-3; D uncertain. The germline V gene encodes CDR1 SGHVS and CDR2 FQNEAQ. Trimming left V 2 bases short and J 6 bases short, with 3 bases between. The CDR3 has 11 residues. The CDR3 protein is CASSLRDTQYF. The CDR3 coding sequence is TGTGCCAGCAGCTTAAGGGATACGCAGTATTTT.

V is TRBV28 and J is TRBJ2-2; D not certain. Germline CDR1 and CDR2: MDHEN and SYDVKM. Trimming cost V 2 bases and J 9 bases, with 4 bases left between them. The CDR3 has 11 amino acids. The CDR3 protein is CASSLRRELFF. Here the CDR3 DNA reads TGTGCCAGCAGTTTAAGGAGGGAGCTGTTTTTT.

The chain combines TRBV29-1 with TRBJ2-5; 7 bases line up with TRBD2. J was trimmed by 5 bases and V by 4 bases; bases with no gene match: 10. CDR3 length: 14 residues. Germline V CDR1 and CDR2: SQVTM, ANQGSEA. CDR3 bases: TGCAGCGTTGTCCGGGGAGGGAGTTGGGAGACCCAGTACTTC. Translating it yields CSVVRGGSWETQYF. The complete variable domain, with remaining parts taken from reference TRBV29-1 and TRBJ2-5, reads SAVISQKPSRDICQRGTSLTIQCQVDSQVTMMFWYRQQPGQSLTLIATANQGSEATYESGFVIDKFPISRPNLTFSTLTVSNMSPEDSSIYLCSVVRGGSWETQYFGPGTRLLVL.

There are a few counts of this clone. The chain links TRBV28 to TRBJ2-5; D possibly corresponds to TRBD2 (5 bases). The CDR3 loop spans 14 amino acids. V was clipped by 3 bases and J by 5 bases, with 13 bases between them. Germline V gene lookup returns CDR1 MDHEN and CDR2 SYDVKM. CDR3 loop: CASSFSGRMETQYF. CDR3 bases: TGTGCCAGCAGTTTTTCTGGGAGAATGGAGACCCAGTACTTC. The variable domain in full, with the rest retrieved from reference TRBV28 and TRBJ2-5, is DVKVTQSSRYLVKRTGEKVFLECVQDMDHENMFWYRQDPGLGLRLIYFSYDVKMKEKGDIPEGYSVSREKKERFSLILESASTNQTSMYLCASSFSGRMETQYFGPGTRLLVL.

The chain links TRBV27 to TRBJ1-2, with D possibly matching TRBD1 (5 bases). The CDR3 loop spans 13 amino acids. Between the trimmed V and J ends, which lost 3 bases and 2 bases, there was a span of 7 bases. Germline loops: CDR1 MNHEY, CDR2 SMNVEV (reference sequence). The CDR3 protein is CASSFQGNYGYTF. CDR3 nucleotide sequence: TGTGCCAGCAGTTTTCAGGGCAACTATGGCTACACCTTC.

This sequence joins TRBV7-2 and TRBJ2-7; 8 bases align to TRBD2. Germline-derived CDR1 and CDR2 are SGHTA and FQGNSA. The junction had 19 bases not matched to a gene; V was cut back by 5 bases and J by 7 bases. The CDR3 totals 17 residues. The CDR3 DNA reads TGTGCCAGCAGCCCACGTGGGTCGGGAGGGCGGAGGTTGGAGCAGTACTTC. It yields the protein CASSPRGSGGRRLEQYF.

This chain links TRBV6-5 with TRBJ2-5; 8 bases are shared with TRBD2. The J call may be in error: the DNA end matches TRBJ2-7 better. Germline loops: CDR1 MNHEY, CDR2 SVGAGI. The CDR3 consists of 14 residues. The DNA of the CDR3 is TGTGCCAGCAGTGCCGGGAGGGGAAGATACGAGCAGTACTTC. It yields the protein CASSAGRGRYEQYF.

The rearrangement links TRBV5-4 to TRBJ2-5; TRBD1 agrees at 12 bases. The CDR3 is made up of 15 amino acids. Losses at the gene ends were 6 bases for V and 4 bases for J; bases not matched to a gene: 7. CDR1 is SGHNT and CDR2 is YYREEE in the germline V gene (reference sequence). The CDR3 is CASTGQGAGGETQYF. Written as DNA, the CDR3 is TGTGCCAGCACGGGACAGGGGGCTGGGGGAGAGACCCAGTACTTC.

The J gene is TRBJ1-4, the V gene TRBV4-2; 7 nucleotides match TRBD1. With V trimmed by 3 bases and J by 12 bases, 7 bases remained unmatched. The germline gives CDR1 LGHNA, CDR2 YNFKEQ. CDR3 length equals 13 residues. The CDR3, as DNA: TGTGCCAGCAGCCAGGACCCCCAGGGGGAACTGTTTTTT. Its translation is CASSQDPQGELFF.